At least ten counts were recorded for the clone carrying this T cell receptor beta chain. Its specificity is unknown. This entry is derived from a study of shared clonotypes between healthy human individuals. Background on the study: Ranging from 18 to 49 in age, donors were a couple of women and a few men.

Replicate PCRs from sorted subsets contained roughly 200 ng DNA, which is 31,000 or so T cell genomes. Generated by immunoSEQ multiplex PCR, the TCRdb table keeps only in-frame clones and is missing some. The sample records around 940,000 clones, approximately 80% being singletons. Study-wide results and caveats: Measured sharing among donors was expected to vary with sequencing depth.

The junction had 8 bases not matched to a gene; V was cut back by 6 bases and J by 8 bases. The length of the CDR3 is 12 residues. From germline, CDR1 is SQVTM and CDR2 ANQGSEA. Input material: memory CD4+ T cells sorted from blood. Regarding subset: CD45RA-negative fraction. The origin of this receptor is a man aged 18-30 years in good health. The chain combines TRBV29-1 with TRBJ1-1; 8 bases align to TRBD1. The CDR3 here is CSVRQGKGEAFF. The CDR3 nucleotides read TGCAGCGTGCGACAGGGGAAGGGGGAAGCTTTCTTT. Full variable domain (rest looked up from reference TRBV29-1 and TRBJ1-1): SAVISQKPSRDICQRGTSLTIQCQVDSQVTMMFWYRQQPGQSLTLIATANQGSEATYESGFVIDKFPISRPNLTFSTLTVSNMSPEDSSIYLCSVRQGKGEAFFGQGTRLTVV.